A single sample is the source of the 29 T cell receptor beta chains below, sequenced in a study of memory CD4+ T cells and cytomegalovirus serostatus. Clones were sequenced by immunoSEQ multiplex PCR, and TCRdb holds only the in-frame ones, with some missing. Among about 56,000 clones, about 81% were seen once, and the ten largest hold 0.4% to 0.45%. The sort gate was single viable CD3+CD4+CD8-CD45RO+ cells for memory CD4+ T cells. Sequencing was performed on memory CD4+ T cells from blood. All receptors come from an adult in good health and CMV-seronegative.

This chain uses TRBV19 with TRBJ1-5; no clear D. V was pared by 6 bases and J by 0 bases, with 12 bases between. The germline CDR1 and CDR2 sequences are LNHDA and SQIVND (reference sequence). The length of the CDR3 is 15 residues. The CDR3 DNA sequence: TGTGCCAGTAGAACGGACTACGATAGCAATCAGCCCCAGCATTTT. Its translation: CASRTDYDSNQPQHF.

The genes are TRBV6-6 and TRBJ2-7; no definite D call. The germline V gene encodes CDR1 MNHNY and CDR2 SVGAGI (reference sequence). V was pared by 0 bases and J by 2 bases, with 5 bases between. The CDR3 loop spans 13 amino acids. The CDR3 DNA is TGTGCCAGCAGTTACTCGGGGACCTACGAGCAGTACTTC. Translation: CASSYSGTYEQYF.

The rearrangement uses TRBV7-3 and TRBJ1-2, with D unclear. Germline V gene data show CDR1 as SGHTA and CDR2 as FQGTGA. The CDR3 has 15 residues. V gave up 7 bases and J gave up 8 bases, with 23 bases separating them. CDR3 DNA: TGTGCCAGCAACCCACCGGGCCAGACACACGGGGGCTACACCTTC. Its translation is CASNPPGQTHGGYTF.

The chain combines TRBV29-1 with TRBJ1-1, with TRBD1 matching over 9 bases. The CDR3 has 13 residues. CDR1 is SQVTM, CDR2 ANQGSEA, per germline. V lost 7 bases and J lost 6; bases outside the gene matches: 9. The CDR3 region is CSARTGEAPEAFF. The CDR3 DNA reads as TGCAGCGCGAGGACAGGGGAGGCTCCTGAAGCTTTCTTT.

The rearrangement uses TRBV10-3 and TRBJ2-1; 13 nucleotides line up with TRBD2. In germline, CDR1 is ENHRY, CDR2 SYGVKD. This CDR3 region has 14 residues. J lost 6 bases, V lost 8 bases, and 4 bases had no gene match. Written as DNA, the CDR3 is TGTGCCATCCGAGGACTAGCGGGGGCCAATGAGCAGTTCTTC. Its translation: CAIRGLAGANEQFF.

V and J are TRBV30 and TRBJ2-7; D is ambiguous. The V end was cut by 3 bases, the J end by 5 bases, with 11 bases between. The CDR3 length is 12 residues. Germline V gene sequence: CDR1 GTSNPN, CDR2 SVGIG (reference sequence). CDR3 protein: CAWRPFFHEQYF. CDR3 sequence (DNA): TGTGCCTGGAGGCCCTTCTTTCACGAGCAGTACTTC.

This clone appeared once. This chain connects TRBV7-2 to TRBJ2-7, with 7 bases matching TRBD1. CDR1 is SGHTA, CDR2 FQGNSA, per germline. CDR3 size: 14 residues. The J segment lost 2 bases and the V segment lost 5 bases, leaving 6 bases of the junction unmatched. The CDR3 DNA follows: TGTGCCAGCAGCCCTACAGGGGTGGCCTACGAGCAGTACTTC. This encodes CASSPTGVAYEQYF. Variable domain in full (rest from reference TRBV7-2 and TRBJ2-7): GAGVSQSPSNKVTEKGKDVELRCDPISGHTALYWYRQSLGQGLEFLIYFQGNSAPDKSGLPSDRFSAERTGGSVSTLTIQRTQQEDSAVYLCASSPTGVAYEQYFGPGTRLTVT.

The chain carries TRBV28 and TRBJ1-2, with 12 bases that match TRBD1. The CDR3 has 15 residues. Looked up from germline, CDR1 is MDHEN and CDR2 is SYDVKM. With 4 bases clipped from V and 6 bases from J, the junction kept 6 bases outside the gene matches. This CDR3 is CASSWPGTGGDGYTF. The CDR3 DNA reads TGTGCCAGCAGTTGGCCCGGGACAGGGGGCGATGGCTACACCTTC.

This chain connects TRBV5-1 to TRBJ2-7; D gene unclear. CDR1 and CDR2 (germline): SGHRS, YFSETQ. With 0 bases removed from V and 2 bases from J, the gap between germline ends came to 9 bases. The CDR3 has 14 amino acids. The CDR3 nucleotides are TGCGCCAGCAGCTTGGCCCTGGAGCCCTACGAGCAGTACTTC. It translates to CASSLALEPYEQYF.

DNA for the CDR3: TGTGCCAGCTCACCGTCAAAGGGGTACGAGCAGTACTTC. Translation: CASSPSKGYEQYF. V gene TRBV18 combines with J gene TRBJ2-7; tentative D call: TRBD1 (5 bases). CDR1 and CDR2 (germline): KGHSH, LQKENI. The CDR3 extends over 13 amino acids. Trimming stripped 3 bases from V and 4 bases from J, with 10 bases between.

V and J are TRBV7-9 and TRBJ2-1; TRBD2 might be the D (5 bases). The V end was cut by 1 base, the J end by 10 bases, with 11 bases between. The CDR3 is made up of 13 amino acids. Per the germline V gene, CDR1 is SEHNR and CDR2 is FQNEAQ (reference sequence). The DNA of the CDR3 is TGTGCCAGCAGCTTAGACCCAACGGGAGAGCAGTTCTTC. This gives the protein CASSLDPTGEQFF.

This clone came up a few times. The CDR3: CTSSQRPNYGYTF. The CDR3 DNA reads as TGCACCAGCAGCCAACGGCCTAACTATGGCTACACCTTC. The rearrangement links TRBV1 to TRBJ1-2. TRBV1 is recorded as a pseudogene. This CDR3 spans 13 amino acids.

The chain couples TRBV5-1 to TRBJ2-3; 11 bases are shared with TRBD2. The CDR3 spans 15 residues. Germline loops: CDR1 SGHRS, CDR2 YFSETQ. V was clipped by 4 bases and J by 6 bases; unmatched bases: 7. The CDR3 region is CASSPIAGGRDTQYF. The DNA of the CDR3 is TGCGCCAGCAGCCCCATAGCGGGGGGGCGCGATACGCAGTATTTT. The variable domain in full, with the rest retrieved from reference TRBV5-1 and TRBJ2-3, is KAGVTQTPRYLIKTRGQQVTLSCSPISGHRSVSWYQQTPGQGLQFLFEYFSETQRNKGNFPGRFSGRQFSNSRSEMNVSTLELGDSALYLCASSPIAGGRDTQYFGPGTRLTVL.

This clone was seen a single time. The chain uses TRBV5-1 and TRBJ2-4; 7 bases are shared with TRBD1. J lost 14 bases, V lost 0 bases, and 11 bases had no gene match. Germline assignment: CDR1 SGHRS and CDR2 YFSETQ. This CDR3 is built from 14 residues. DNA of the CDR3: TGCGCCAGCAGCTTGGGGGGGAGACAGGGAAAGGAGTACTTC. It is translated as CASSLGGRQGKEYF.

This chain joins TRBV2 and TRBJ1-4; a possible D gene is TRBD1 (6 bases). V lost 10 bases to trimming and J lost 0 bases, with 15 bases between them. The germline gives CDR1 SNHLY, CDR2 FYNNEI. The CDR3 has 15 residues. CDR3 protein: CATSGGLTTNEKLFF. CDR3 in DNA: TGTGCCACTTCCGGGGGGCTCACAACTAATGAAAAACTGTTTTTT.

The genes are TRBV15 and TRBJ1-4; 8 bases line up with TRBD1. The CDR3 has 15 amino acids. The germline CDR1 and CDR2 sequences are LNHNV and YYDKDF (reference sequence). Germline trimming cut 2 bases from V and 3 bases from J; bases unmatched to any gene: 2. Here the CDR3 reads CATSRRTGPNEKLFF. The CDR3 region has the DNA TGTGCCACCAGCAGAAGGACAGGGCCTAATGAAAAACTGTTTTTT. Looking up the rest from reference TRBV15 and TRBJ1-4 gives the full variable domain: DAMVIQNPRYQVTQFGKPVTLSCSQTLNHNVMYWYQQKSSQAPKLLFHYYDKDFNNEADTPDNFQSRRPNTSFCFLDIRSPGLGDTAMYLCATSRRTGPNEKLFFGSGTQLSVL.

The chain employs TRBV5-4 and TRBJ1-1; D may be TRBD1 (5 bases). The germline V gene has CDR1 SGHNT and CDR2 YYREEE (reference sequence). The CDR3 covers 14 residues. The V end was cut by 1 base, the J end by 2 bases, with 9 bases between. CDR3 sequence (DNA): TGTGCCAGCAGCTTGCAGGGATACAACACTGAAGCTTTCTTT. It is translated as CASSLQGYNTEAFF.

The chain employs TRBV7-8 and TRBJ2-7; 9 bases are a match to TRBD1. The CDR3 is 16 amino acids. Trimming removed 2 bases from V and 2 bases from J; junction bases left unmatched: 7. The germline V gene encodes CDR1 SGHVS and CDR2 FQNEAQ. For the CDR3, the DNA is TGTGCCAGCAGCTTAAGGGGGAGGGACAGGGCCTACGAGCAGTACTTC. Its translation: CASSLRGRDRAYEQYF. The variable domain in full, with the rest retrieved from reference TRBV7-8 and TRBJ2-7, is GAGVSQSPRYKVAKRGQDVALRCDPISGHVSLFWYQQALGQGPEFLTYFQNEAQLDKSGLPSDRFFAERPEGSVSTLKIQRTQQEDSAVYLCASSLRGRDRAYEQYFGPGTRLTVT.

This clone was observed a few times. The genes are TRBV30 and TRBJ1-1; the D is unclear. This CDR3 is 13 amino acids long. The germline V gene has CDR1 GTSNPN and CDR2 SVGIG (reference sequence). V lost 0 bases to trimming and J lost 0 bases, with 5 bases between them. CDR3 in DNA: TGTGCCTGGAGTGTTGAGGTGAACACTGAAGCTTTCTTT. Protein sequence: CAWSVEVNTEAFF.

The rearrangement uses TRBV19 and TRBJ2-3, with 8 bases identical to TRBD2. The CDR3 is made up of 14 amino acids. Trimming cost V 5 bases and J 6 bases; bases outside gene matches: 7. Germline V gene sequence: CDR1 LNHDA, CDR2 SQIVND (reference sequence). As DNA, the CDR3 is TGTGCCAGTAGTCCCTTAGCGGGGTCGGATACGCAGTATTTT. Encoded protein: CASSPLAGSDTQYF.

Worth noting for this clone: At one end, the junction sequence differs from germline, possibly due to a read error. V and J are TRBV7-7 and TRBJ2-1; 8 nucleotides line up with TRBD2. The CDR3 runs 15 residues. Per germline, CDR1 SSHAT and CDR2 FNYEAQ (reference sequence). DNA for the CDR3: TGTGCTAGCAGCCCCGGGGCGGGGGGTTACAATGAGCAGTTCTTC. Translated, it gives CASSPGAGGYNEQFF. The full variable domain, in which reference TRBV7-7 and TRBJ2-1 provide the parts outside the CDR3, is GAGVSQSPRYKVTKRGQDVTLRCDPISSHATLYWYQQALGQGPEFLTYFNYEAQPDKSGLPSDRFSAERPEGSISTLTIQRTEQRDSAMYRCASSPGAGGYNEQFFGPGTRLTVL.

The chain recombines TRBV7-8 with TRBJ2-7; D is ambiguous. The CDR3 contains 12 residues. Germline V gene data show CDR1 as SGHVS and CDR2 as FQNEAQ. V was trimmed by 4 bases and J by 2 bases, leaving 6 bases between them. The CDR3 DNA sequence: TGTGCCAGCAGCTCCGGCCCCTACGAGCAGTACTTC. Residues: CASSSGPYEQYF. Complete variable domain (other parts from reference TRBV7-8 and TRBJ2-7): GAGVSQSPRYKVAKRGQDVALRCDPISGHVSLFWYQQALGQGPEFLTYFQNEAQLDKSGLPSDRFFAERPEGSVSTLKIQRTQQEDSAVYLCASSSGPYEQYFGPGTRLTVT.

The chain uses TRBV11-1 and TRBJ2-3; 7 bases agree with TRBD1. This CDR3 contains 16 residues. The germline V gene has CDR1 SGHAT and CDR2 FQDESV (reference sequence). The ends lost 5 bases at V and 5 bases at J; junction bases unmatched: 13. The CDR3 sequence is CASSPRQGHGGDTQYF. The CDR3 region has the DNA TGTGCCAGCAGCCCGAGACAGGGCCATGGGGGAGATACGCAGTATTTT.

The rearrangement links TRBV6-4 to TRBJ2-5; D is unclear. Germline values: CDR1 MRHNA, CDR2 SNTAGT. V lost 4 bases and J lost 2, with 8 bases in between. This CDR3 has 13 residues. The CDR3 coding sequence is TGTGCCAGCAGTGCTGGCAGTCAAGAGACCCAGTACTTC. It specifies CASSAGSQETQYF.

V is TRBV7-9 and J is TRBJ1-5; D is uncertain. CDR1 and CDR2 (germline): SEHNR, FQNEAQ (reference sequence). Trimming removed 1 base at V and 4 bases at J, with 8 bases between. This CDR3 contains 14 residues. This chain's CDR3 is CASSLVGLNQPQHF. Here the CDR3 DNA reads TGTGCCAGCAGCTTAGTGGGGTTAAATCAGCCCCAGCATTTT.

V and J are TRBV18 and TRBJ2-2; TRBD1 matches 7 bases. The CDR3 is made up of 16 amino acids. Germline V gene lookup returns CDR1 KGHSH and CDR2 LQKENI. Trimming cost V 5 bases and J 1 base; bases outside gene matches: 7. Written as DNA, the CDR3 is TGTGCCAGCTCAAATGACAGGGTAATGAACACCGGGGAGCTGTTTTTT. It yields the protein CASSNDRVMNTGELFF.

This clone showed up just a few times. The chain links TRBV7-9 to TRBJ1-6; D uncertain. V lost 5 bases and J 8 bases, leaving 13 bases between the germline ends. The germline CDR1 and CDR2 sequences are SEHNR and FQNEAQ (reference sequence). This CDR3 has 14 residues. CDR3 residues: CASSPLRLDSPLHF. DNA for the CDR3: TGTGCCAGCAGCCCCCTCAGGTTGGATTCACCCCTCCACTTT.

The chain uses TRBV19 and TRBJ1-2, with D possibly being TRBD1 (5 bases). This CDR3 is built from 14 residues. Trimming removed 5 bases from V and 4 bases from J, with 14 bases in between. Germline assignment: CDR1 LNHDA and CDR2 SQIVND (reference sequence). The CDR3 DNA reads TGTGCCAGTAGTCTGAGGGGCCCTGGCTATGGCTACACCTTC. Its protein product is CASSLRGPGYGYTF.

The chain links TRBV9 to TRBJ2-1; 9 bases are a match to TRBD2. The V and J ends lost 7 bases and 4 bases, in that order; junction bases with no gene match: 6. The CDR3 is 14 residues long. Per germline, CDR1 SGDLS and CDR2 YYNGEE. The chain's CDR3 is CASAAGGSYNEQFF. In DNA form, the CDR3 reads TGTGCCAGCGCAGCGGGGGGATCATACAATGAGCAGTTCTTC.